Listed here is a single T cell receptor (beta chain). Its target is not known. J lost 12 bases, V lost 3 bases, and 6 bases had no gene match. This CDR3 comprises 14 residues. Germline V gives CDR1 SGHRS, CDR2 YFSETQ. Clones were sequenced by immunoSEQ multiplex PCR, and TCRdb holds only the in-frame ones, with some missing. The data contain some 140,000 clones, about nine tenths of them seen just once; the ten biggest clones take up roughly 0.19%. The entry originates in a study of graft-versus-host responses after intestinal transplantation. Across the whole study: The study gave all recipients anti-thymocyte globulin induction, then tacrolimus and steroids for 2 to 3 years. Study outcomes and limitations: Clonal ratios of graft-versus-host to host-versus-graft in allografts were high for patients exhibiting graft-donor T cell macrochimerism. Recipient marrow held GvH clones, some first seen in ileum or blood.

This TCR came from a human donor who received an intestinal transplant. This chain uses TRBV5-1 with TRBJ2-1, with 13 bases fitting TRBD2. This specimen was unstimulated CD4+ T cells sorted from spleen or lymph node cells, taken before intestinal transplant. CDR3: CASSSGLAGRGQFF. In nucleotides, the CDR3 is TGCGCCAGCAGCTCGGGACTAGCGGGGAGAGGGCAGTTCTTC.